This TCR beta chain originates from a study of blood T cell repertoires in COVID-19. The CDR3 length is 16 residues. The germline gives CDR1 LGHDT, CDR2 YNNKEL (reference sequence). V shed 4 bases, J shed 7 bases, and the junction held 5 bases outside the gene matches. Libraries were prepared by immunoSEQ multiplex PCR; TCRdb keeps only in-frame clonotypes and omits some of them. The repertoire holds under 300,000 clones, with 65% to 90% as singletons. The sample consisted of PBMCs or T cells enriched from blood (not recorded which). The TCR comes from a man younger than 30 who had recovered from COVID-19. V gene TRBV3-1 (or the pseudogene TRBV3-2) combines with J gene TRBJ2-1; 15 nucleotides match TRBD2. The CDR3: CASSPGTSGRWNEQFF. The CDR3 coding sequence is TGTGCCAGCAGCCCGGGGACTAGCGGGAGGTGGAATGAGCAGTTCTTC.